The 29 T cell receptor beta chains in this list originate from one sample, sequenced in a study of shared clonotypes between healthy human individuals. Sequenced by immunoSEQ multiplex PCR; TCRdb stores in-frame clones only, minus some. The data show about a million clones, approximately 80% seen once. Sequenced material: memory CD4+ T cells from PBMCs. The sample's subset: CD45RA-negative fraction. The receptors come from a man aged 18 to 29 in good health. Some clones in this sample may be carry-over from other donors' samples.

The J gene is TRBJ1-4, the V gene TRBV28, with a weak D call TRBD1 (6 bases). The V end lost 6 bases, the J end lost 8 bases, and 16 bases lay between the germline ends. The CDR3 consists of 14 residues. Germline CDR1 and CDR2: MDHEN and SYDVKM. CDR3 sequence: CASSRRGSWEKLFF. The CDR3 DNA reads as TGTGCCAGCAGCCGTAGGGGGAGTTGGGAAAAACTGTTTTTT.

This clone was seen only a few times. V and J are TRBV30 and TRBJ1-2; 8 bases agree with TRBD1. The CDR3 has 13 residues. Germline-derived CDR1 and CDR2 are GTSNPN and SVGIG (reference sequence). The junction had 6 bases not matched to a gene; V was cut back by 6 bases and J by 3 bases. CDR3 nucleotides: TGTGCCTGTATCGACAGGGGCGACTATGGCTACACCTTC. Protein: CACIDRGDYGYTF.

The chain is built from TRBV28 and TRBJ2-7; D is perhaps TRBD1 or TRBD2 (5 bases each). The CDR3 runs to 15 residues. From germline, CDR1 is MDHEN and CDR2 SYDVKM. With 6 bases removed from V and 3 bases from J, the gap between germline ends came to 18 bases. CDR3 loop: CASSYLTWGSYEQYF. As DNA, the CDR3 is TGTGCCAGCAGCTACCTAACTTGGGGGAGCTACGAGCAGTACTTC.

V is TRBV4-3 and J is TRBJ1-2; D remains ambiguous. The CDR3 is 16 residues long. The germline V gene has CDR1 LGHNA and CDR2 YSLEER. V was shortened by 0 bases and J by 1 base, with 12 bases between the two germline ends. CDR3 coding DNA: TGCGCCAGCAGCCAAGATAGGGCAGGTTTTAACTATGGCTACACCTTC. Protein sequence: CASSQDRAGFNYGYTF.

The CDR3 protein is CASSVVASGRAGDTQYF. Written as DNA, the CDR3 is TGTGCCAGCAGCGTAGTAGCTAGCGGGAGGGCCGGAGATACGCAGTATTTT. The chain recombines TRBV9 with TRBJ2-3; 12 bases line up with TRBD2. CDR1 SGDLS and CDR2 YYNGEE come from the germline V gene. V was clipped by 0 bases and J by 5 bases; unmatched bases: 7. The CDR3 runs to 17 residues.

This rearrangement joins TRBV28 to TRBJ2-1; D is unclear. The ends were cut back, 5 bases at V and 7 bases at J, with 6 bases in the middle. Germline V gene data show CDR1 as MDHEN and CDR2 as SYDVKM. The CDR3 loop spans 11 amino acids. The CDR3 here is CASSIENEQFF. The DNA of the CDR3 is TGTGCCAGCAGTATAGAGAATGAGCAGTTCTTC.

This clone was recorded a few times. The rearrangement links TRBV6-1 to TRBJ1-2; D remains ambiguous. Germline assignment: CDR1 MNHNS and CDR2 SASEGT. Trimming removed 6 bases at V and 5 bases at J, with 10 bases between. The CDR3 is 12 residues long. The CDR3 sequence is CASRLGGYGYTF. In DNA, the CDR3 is TGTGCCAGCAGACTAGGTGGTTATGGCTACACCTTC.

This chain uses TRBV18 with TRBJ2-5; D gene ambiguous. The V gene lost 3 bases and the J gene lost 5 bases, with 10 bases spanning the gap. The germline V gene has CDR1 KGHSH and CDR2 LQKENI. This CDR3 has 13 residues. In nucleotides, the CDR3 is TGTGCCAGCTCACCCCCGGCTCACGAGACCCAGTACTTC. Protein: CASSPPAHETQYF.

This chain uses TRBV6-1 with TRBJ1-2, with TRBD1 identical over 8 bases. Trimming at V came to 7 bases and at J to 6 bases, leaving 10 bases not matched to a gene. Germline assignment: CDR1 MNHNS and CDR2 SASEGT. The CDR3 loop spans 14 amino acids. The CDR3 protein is CASKRQGTRNGYTF. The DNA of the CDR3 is TGTGCCAGCAAAAGACAGGGGACGAGAAATGGCTACACCTTC.

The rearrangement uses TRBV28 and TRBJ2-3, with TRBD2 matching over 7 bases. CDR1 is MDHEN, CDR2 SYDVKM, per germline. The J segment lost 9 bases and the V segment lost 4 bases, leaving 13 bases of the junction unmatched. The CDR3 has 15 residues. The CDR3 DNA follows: TGTGCCAGCAGTTCTAGACTAAGCGGGGTTGACACGCAGTATTTT. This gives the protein CASSSRLSGVDTQYF.

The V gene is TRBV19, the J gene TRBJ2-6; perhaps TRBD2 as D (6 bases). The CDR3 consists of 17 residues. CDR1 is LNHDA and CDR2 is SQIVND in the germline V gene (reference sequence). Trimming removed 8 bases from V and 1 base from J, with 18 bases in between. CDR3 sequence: CASSLAGGRSGANVLTF. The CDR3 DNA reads TGTGCCAGTTCCCTAGCCGGGGGAAGGTCTGGGGCCAACGTCCTGACTTTC. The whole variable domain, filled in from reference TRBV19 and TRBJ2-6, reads DGGITQSPKYLFRKEGQNVTLSCEQNLNHDAMYWYRQDPGQGLRLIYYSQIVNDFQKGDIAEGYSVSREKKESFPLTVTSAQKNPTAFYLCASSLAGGRSGANVLTFGAGSRLTVL.

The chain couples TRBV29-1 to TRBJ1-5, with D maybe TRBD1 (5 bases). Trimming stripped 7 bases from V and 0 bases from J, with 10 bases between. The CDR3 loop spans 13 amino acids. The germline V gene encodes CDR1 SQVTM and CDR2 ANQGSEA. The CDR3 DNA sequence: TGCAGCGCCGCCCAGGGTAGCAATCAGCCCCAGCATTTT. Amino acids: CSAAQGSNQPQHF. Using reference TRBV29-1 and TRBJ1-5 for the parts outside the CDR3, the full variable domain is SAVISQKPSRDICQRGTSLTIQCQVDSQVTMMFWYRQQPGQSLTLIATANQGSEATYESGFVIDKFPISRPNLTFSTLTVSNMSPEDSSIYLCSAAQGSNQPQHFGDGTRLSIL.

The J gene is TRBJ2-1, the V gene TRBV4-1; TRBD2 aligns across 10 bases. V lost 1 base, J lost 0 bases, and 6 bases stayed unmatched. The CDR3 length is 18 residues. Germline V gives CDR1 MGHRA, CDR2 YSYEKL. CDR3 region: CASSQVPGLANSYNEQFF. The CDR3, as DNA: TGCGCCAGCAGCCAAGTTCCGGGACTAGCGAACTCCTACAATGAGCAGTTCTTC.

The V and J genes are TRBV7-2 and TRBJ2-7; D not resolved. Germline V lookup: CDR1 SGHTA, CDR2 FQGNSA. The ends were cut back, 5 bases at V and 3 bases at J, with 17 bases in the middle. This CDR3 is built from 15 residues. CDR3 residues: CASSLRPDVNYEQYF. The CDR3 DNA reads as TGTGCCAGCAGCCTCCGCCCGGACGTAAACTACGAGCAGTACTTC.

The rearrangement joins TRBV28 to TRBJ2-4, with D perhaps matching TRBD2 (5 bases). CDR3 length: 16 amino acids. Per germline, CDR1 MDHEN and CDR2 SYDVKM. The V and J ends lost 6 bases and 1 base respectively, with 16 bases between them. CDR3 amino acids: CASRSPTRFAKNIQYF. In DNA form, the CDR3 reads TGTGCCAGCAGATCTCCTACTAGGTTCGCCAAAAACATTCAGTACTTC.

As DNA, the CDR3 is TGTGCCAGCAGCGAACGCCTAAATAATTCACCCCTCCACTTT. It specifies CASSERLNNSPLHF. The V call is TRBV5-4, the J call TRBJ1-6; D remains unclear. Germline values: CDR1 SGHNT, CDR2 YYREEE (reference sequence). Trimming pared 4 bases from V and 5 bases from J, leaving 10 bases between. The length of the CDR3 is 14 residues. Together with reference TRBV5-4 and TRBJ1-6, the CDR3 gives the full variable domain: ETGVTQSPTHLIKTRGQQVTLRCSSQSGHNTVSWYQQALGQGPQFIFQYYREEENGRGNFPPRFSGLQFPNYSSELNVNALELDDSALYLCASSERLNNSPLHFGNGTRLTVT.

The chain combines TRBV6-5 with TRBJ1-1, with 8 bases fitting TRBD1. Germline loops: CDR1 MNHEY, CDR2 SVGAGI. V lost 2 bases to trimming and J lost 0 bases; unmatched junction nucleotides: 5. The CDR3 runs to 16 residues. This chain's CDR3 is CASSYRRTGLNTEAFF. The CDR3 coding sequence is TGTGCCAGCAGTTACAGGAGGACAGGGTTGAACACTGAAGCTTTCTTT.

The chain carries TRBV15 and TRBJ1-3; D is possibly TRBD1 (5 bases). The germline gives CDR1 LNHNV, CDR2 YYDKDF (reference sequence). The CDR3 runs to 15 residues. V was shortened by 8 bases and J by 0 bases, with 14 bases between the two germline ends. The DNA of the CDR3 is TGTGCCACCTCTCCGGGGGGGACCTCTGGAAACACCATATATTTT. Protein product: CATSPGGTSGNTIYF.

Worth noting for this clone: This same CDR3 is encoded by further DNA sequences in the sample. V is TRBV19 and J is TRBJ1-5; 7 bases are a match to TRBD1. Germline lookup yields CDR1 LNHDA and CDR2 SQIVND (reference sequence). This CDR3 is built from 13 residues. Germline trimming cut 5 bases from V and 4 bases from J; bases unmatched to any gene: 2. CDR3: CASSPDRNQPQHF. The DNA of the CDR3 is TGTGCCAGTAGTCCGGACAGGAATCAGCCCCAGCATTTT.

CDR3 in amino acids: CASSSRVSNQPQHF. The CDR3 nucleotides read TGTGCCAGCAGCTCCCGGGTCAGCAATCAGCCCCAGCATTTT. This sequence joins TRBV11-2 and TRBJ1-5; no reliable D call. V lost 4 bases, J lost 1 base, and 8 bases lay in between. CDR3 length: 14 amino acids. Germline lookup yields CDR1 SGHAT and CDR2 FQNNGV. Variable domain in full (rest from reference TRBV11-2 and TRBJ1-5): EAGVAQSPRYKIIEKRQSVAFWCNPISGHATLYWYQQILGQGPKLLIQFQNNGVVDDSQLPKDRFSAERLKGVDSTLKIQPAKLEDSAVYLCASSSRVSNQPQHFGDGTRLSIL.

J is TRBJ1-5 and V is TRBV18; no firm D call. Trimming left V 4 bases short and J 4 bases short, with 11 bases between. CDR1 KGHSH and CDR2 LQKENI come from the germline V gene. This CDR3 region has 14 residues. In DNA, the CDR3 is TGTGCCAGCTCACTTCAAACGCAAAATCAGCCCCAGCATTTT. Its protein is CASSLQTQNQPQHF.

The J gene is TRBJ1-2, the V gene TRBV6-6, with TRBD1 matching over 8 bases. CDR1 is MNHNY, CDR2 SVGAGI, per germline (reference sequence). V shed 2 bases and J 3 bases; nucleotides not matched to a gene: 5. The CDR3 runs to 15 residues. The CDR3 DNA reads TGTGCCAGCAGTTACCCTGGACAGGGCCACTATGGCTACACCTTC. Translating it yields CASSYPGQGHYGYTF.

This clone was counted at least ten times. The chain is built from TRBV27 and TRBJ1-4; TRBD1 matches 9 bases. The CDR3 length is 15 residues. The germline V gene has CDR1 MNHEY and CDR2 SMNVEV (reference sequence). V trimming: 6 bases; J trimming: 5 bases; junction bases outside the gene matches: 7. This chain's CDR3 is CASRGLGQGNEKLFF. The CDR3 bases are TGTGCCAGCAGGGGCCTCGGACAGGGGAATGAAAAACTGTTTTTT.

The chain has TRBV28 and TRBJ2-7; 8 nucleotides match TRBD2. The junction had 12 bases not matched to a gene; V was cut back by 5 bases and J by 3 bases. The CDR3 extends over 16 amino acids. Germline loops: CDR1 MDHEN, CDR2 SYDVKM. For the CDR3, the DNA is TGTGCCAGCAGTCCTAGGCGGTTTGCGGGAGGCTACGAGCAGTACTTC. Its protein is CASSPRRFAGGYEQYF.

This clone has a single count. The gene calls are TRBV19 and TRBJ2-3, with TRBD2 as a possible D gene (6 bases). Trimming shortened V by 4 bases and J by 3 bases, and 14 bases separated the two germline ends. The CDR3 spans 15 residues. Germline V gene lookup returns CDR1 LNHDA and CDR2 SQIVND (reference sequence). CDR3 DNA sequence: TGTGCCAGTAGTAACTTCGGGGAGGTTACAGATACGCAGTATTTT. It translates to CASSNFGEVTDTQYF.

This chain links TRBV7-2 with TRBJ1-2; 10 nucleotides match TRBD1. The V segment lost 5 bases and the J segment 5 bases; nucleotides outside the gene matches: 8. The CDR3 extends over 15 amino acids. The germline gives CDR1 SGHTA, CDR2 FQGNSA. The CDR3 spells CASSQSGQGIYGYTF. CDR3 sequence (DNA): TGTGCCAGCAGCCAGTCGGGACAGGGGATATATGGCTACACCTTC.

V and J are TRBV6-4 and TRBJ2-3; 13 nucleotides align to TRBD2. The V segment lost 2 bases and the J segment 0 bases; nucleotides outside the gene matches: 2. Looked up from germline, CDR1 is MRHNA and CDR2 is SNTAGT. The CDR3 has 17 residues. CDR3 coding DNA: TGTGCCAGCAGTGACAGGACTAGCGGGGGAAGCACAGATACGCAGTATTTT. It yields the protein CASSDRTSGGSTDTQYF.

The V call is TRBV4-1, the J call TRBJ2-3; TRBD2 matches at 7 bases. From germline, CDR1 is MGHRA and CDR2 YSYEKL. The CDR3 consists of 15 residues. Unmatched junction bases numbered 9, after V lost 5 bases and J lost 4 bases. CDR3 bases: TGCGCCAGCAGCAGGGCGGGAGAGGTTGCAGATACGCAGTATTTT. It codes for CASSRAGEVADTQYF.

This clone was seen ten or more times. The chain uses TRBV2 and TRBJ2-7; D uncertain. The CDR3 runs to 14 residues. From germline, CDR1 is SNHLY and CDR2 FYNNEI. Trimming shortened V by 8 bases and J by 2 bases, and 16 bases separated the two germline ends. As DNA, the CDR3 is TGTGCCAGCTTTCGGTTGCTAAGGACCTACGAGCAGTACTTC. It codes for CASFRLLRTYEQYF.